The 31 T cell receptor beta chains given below trace back to one sample, sequenced in a study of CD8 T cells in Susac syndrome. Random hexamers primed reverse transcription of 0.5 to 1 ug RNA. MiXCR, run by TCRdb on the immunoSEQ multiplex PCR reads, gives a single entry per CDR3 protein. This table holds some 150,000 distinct CDR3 sequences, 85% to 95% found once. The material sequenced was CD4+ T cells from PBMCs. The receptor set was obtained from a human donor with Susac syndrome.

V is TRBV29-1 and J is TRBJ2-7; tentative D call: TRBD1 (6 bases). Deletions cut 7 bases from V and 5 bases from J, with 12 bases between. The germline gives CDR1 SQVTM, CDR2 ANQGSEA. The CDR3 loop spans 11 amino acids. CDR3 nucleotides: TGCAGCGCCGGCCGACAGGACGAGCAGTACTTC. Translation gives CSAGRQDEQYF.

The genes are TRBV20-1 and TRBJ2-1; D unclear. This CDR3 is built from 12 residues. Trimming shortened V by 7 bases and J by 7 bases, and 14 bases separated the two germline ends. Germline V gene data show CDR1 as DFQATT and CDR2 as SNEGSKA (reference sequence). The CDR3 nucleotides are TGCAGTGGCTCTCGGGCTTATAATGAGCAGTTCTTC. Protein: CSGSRAYNEQFF.

There are a few counts of this clonotype. The V and J genes are TRBV21-1 and TRBJ2-6. TRBV21-1 is a pseudogene. The length of the CDR3 is 13 residues. CDR3: CASRNSGANVLTF. CDR3 coding DNA: TGTGCCAGCAGGAACTCTGGGGCCAACGTCCTGACTTTC.

The chain carries TRBV19 and TRBJ2-5, with D possibly matching TRBD2 (6 bases). The germline gives CDR1 LNHDA, CDR2 SQIVND (reference sequence). CDR3 size: 13 residues. Trimming took off 7 bases at V and 5 bases at J, with 14 bases between the two ends. The CDR3 region is CASTPPGAETQYF. DNA of the CDR3: TGTGCCAGTACCCCCCCGGGAGCCGAGACCCAGTACTTC.

The chain couples TRBV7-3 to TRBJ2-4; D gene uncertain. The CDR3 runs to 13 residues. Trimming cost V 5 bases and J 6 bases, with 11 bases left between them. Germline V gene lookup returns CDR1 SGHTA and CDR2 FQGTGA. DNA for the CDR3: TGTGCCAGCAGCGTGCAAGGTGGAAACATTCAGTACTTC. Translating it yields CASSVQGGNIQYF.

The rearrangement uses TRBV29-1 and TRBJ2-1; D is perhaps TRBD2 (5 bases). The CDR3 totals 13 residues. Per the germline V gene, CDR1 is SQVTM and CDR2 is ANQGSEA. With 4 bases removed from V and 2 bases from J, the gap between germline ends came to 9 bases. The CDR3 nucleotides read TGCAGCGTTGGGAGGTTGGCCTACAATGAGCAGTTCTTC. It yields the protein CSVGRLAYNEQFF.

The chain recombines TRBV7-2 with TRBJ2-3; the match to TRBD2 covers 7 bases. The germline gives CDR1 SGHTA, CDR2 FQGNSA. This CDR3 region has 14 residues. The V segment lost 3 bases and the J segment 3 bases; nucleotides outside the gene matches: 3. CDR3: CASSFERGTDTQYF. CDR3 nucleotide sequence: TGTGCCAGCAGCTTCGAGCGGGGTACAGATACGCAGTATTTT. Using reference TRBV7-2 and TRBJ2-3 for the parts outside the CDR3, the full variable domain is GAGVSQSPSNKVTEKGKDVELRCDPISGHTALYWYRQSLGQGLEFLIYFQGNSAPDKSGLPSDRFSAERTGGSVSTLTIQRTQQEDSAVYLCASSFERGTDTQYFGPGTRLTVL.

This sequence joins TRBV6-6 and TRBJ2-7; 11 bases match TRBD2. The germline V gene encodes CDR1 MNHNY and CDR2 SVGAGI (reference sequence). This CDR3 is built from 14 residues. V trimming: 5 bases; J trimming: 2 bases; junction bases outside the gene matches: 2. CDR3 loop: CASSTSGGTYEQYF. CDR3 coding DNA: TGTGCCAGCAGTACTAGCGGGGGCACCTACGAGCAGTACTTC.

The chain joins TRBV20-1 to TRBJ2-5; D remains ambiguous. Germline CDR1 reads DFQATT; CDR2 reads SNEGSKA (reference sequence). The CDR3 has 12 amino acids. Trimming left V 1 base short and J 5 bases short, with 8 bases between. The CDR3 nucleotides read TGCAGTGCTAGAGCCCTCCCTGAGACCCAGTACTTC. Translating it yields CSARALPETQYF.

This chain uses TRBV4-1 with TRBJ1-2; 10 bases line up with TRBD1. Germline CDR1 reads MGHRA; CDR2 reads YSYEKL. The CDR3 spans 19 residues. The V gene end was trimmed by 0 bases and the J gene end by 8 bases; junction bases not matched to a gene: 18. For the CDR3, the DNA is TGCGCCAGCAGCCAAGATGCGGGGACAGGGGCCGATCCCAGGGGAGGCTACACCTTC. Residues: CASSQDAGTGADPRGGYTF.

The CDR3 coding sequence is TGTGCCAGCAGTGAACCGGGACAGAATTCACCCCTCCACTTT. Protein product: CASSEPGQNSPLHF. The chain combines TRBV25-1 with TRBJ1-6, with TRBD1 matching over 7 bases. CDR1 is MGHDK and CDR2 is SYGVNS in the germline V gene. The V segment lost 2 bases and the J segment 7 bases; nucleotides outside the gene matches: 2. The CDR3 totals 14 residues.

The chain couples TRBV5-1 to TRBJ2-1; 7 bases align to TRBD1. Trimming cost V 4 bases and J 0 bases; bases outside gene matches: 7. The CDR3 runs to 16 residues. Germline V gives CDR1 SGHRS, CDR2 YFSETQ. CDR3 sequence (DNA): TGCGCCAGCAGCAGTAGACAGGGAAGCTCCTACAATGAGCAGTTCTTC. Translation gives CASSSRQGSSYNEQFF.

This chain connects TRBV20-1 to TRBJ2-3; TRBD1 might be the D (7 bases). In germline, CDR1 is DFQATT, CDR2 SNEGSKA (reference sequence). Trimming stripped 6 bases from V and 4 bases from J, with 17 bases between. The CDR3 is 14 residues long. The CDR3 spells CSAIGRGVADTQYF. The CDR3 nucleotides read TGCAGTGCCATCGGCAGGGGGGTAGCAGATACGCAGTATTTT.

The J gene is TRBJ2-4, the V gene TRBV13; D perhaps matches TRBD2 (7 bases). The CDR3 sequence is 14 residues long. Per germline, CDR1 PRHDT and CDR2 FYEKMQ (reference sequence). Trimming removed 6 bases from V and 7 bases from J, with 16 bases in between. CDR3: CASRSTRGGNIQYF. CDR3 bases: TGTGCCAGCAGGTCTACAAGGGGGGGGAACATTCAGTACTTC.

This chain joins TRBV3-1 and TRBJ1-2; the D is unclear. The germline CDR1 and CDR2 sequences are LGHDT and YNNKEL (reference sequence). V lost 3 bases, J lost 8 bases, and 10 bases lay in between. CDR3 length: 12 amino acids. CDR3 amino acids: CASSQVIGGYTF. For the CDR3, the DNA is TGTGCCAGCAGCCAGGTCATCGGGGGCTACACCTTC.

The chain joins TRBV15 to TRBJ2-7; D is perhaps TRBD1 (5 bases). Trimming took 3 bases from V and 3 from J, leaving 18 bases between them. Germline V gene lookup returns CDR1 LNHNV and CDR2 YYDKDF (reference sequence). This CDR3 is built from 16 residues. In DNA, the CDR3 is TGTGCCACCAGCAGTCGTCCGGGCCAGGGTATCTACGAGCAGTACTTC. Its protein is CATSSRPGQGIYEQYF. Full variable domain (outside the CDR3, taken from reference TRBV15 and TRBJ2-7): DAMVIQNPRYQVTQFGKPVTLSCSQTLNHNVMYWYQQKSSQAPKLLFHYYDKDFNNEADTPDNFQSRRPNTSFCFLDIRSPGLGDTAMYLCATSSRPGQGIYEQYFGPGTRLTVT.

This chain uses TRBV27 with TRBJ2-3, with 9 bases fitting TRBD2. Germline CDR1 and CDR2: MNHEY and SMNVEV (reference sequence). V shed 8 bases and J 6 bases; nucleotides not matched to a gene: 15. The CDR3 has 16 residues. CDR3 nucleotide sequence: TGTGCCAGCCGCTACCGAGGCGGGGGGGCCGTCGATACGCAGTATTTT. Translation gives CASRYRGGGAVDTQYF.

This chain links TRBV12-3 or TRBV12-4 with TRBJ1-5; tentative D call: TRBD1 (5 bases). The CDR3 runs to 16 residues. V was cut by 4 bases and J by 4 bases, with 17 bases left in between. The DNA for the CDR3 is TGTGCCAGCAGTTCCTGGCGGGGCGACACTAATCAGCCCCAGCATTTT. Protein sequence: CASSSWRGDTNQPQHF.

The gene calls are TRBV6-5 and TRBJ2-3; 9 bases map to TRBD1. Germline V lookup: CDR1 MNHEY, CDR2 SVGAGI. This CDR3 contains 15 residues. With 6 bases clipped from V and 3 bases from J, the junction kept 7 bases outside the gene matches. The DNA of the CDR3 is TGTGCCAGCAGCCCCGGGACAGGGAGAACAGATACGCAGTATTTT. It encodes CASSPGTGRTDTQYF.

This clonotype was picked up a small number of times. The chain joins TRBV19 to TRBJ1-2; 8 bases match TRBD1. Germline loops: CDR1 LNHDA, CDR2 SQIVND (reference sequence). CDR3 size: 13 residues. Losses at the gene ends were 6 bases for V and 3 bases for J; bases not matched to a gene: 3. The CDR3 here is CASRPDRDYGYTF. CDR3 nucleotide sequence: TGTGCCAGTAGACCGGACAGGGACTATGGCTACACCTTC. The full variable domain, rest sourced from reference TRBV19 and TRBJ1-2, is DGGITQSPKYLFRKEGQNVTLSCEQNLNHDAMYWYRQDPGQGLRLIYYSQIVNDFQKGDIAEGYSVSREKKESFPLTVTSAQKNPTAFYLCASRPDRDYGYTFGSGTRLTVV.

V gene TRBV29-1 combines with J gene TRBJ2-3; D is unresolved. The V end was cut by 4 bases, the J end by 4 bases, with 12 bases between. Germline assignment: CDR1 SQVTM and CDR2 ANQGSEA. CDR3 length equals 13 residues. The CDR3 DNA sequence: TGCAGCGTTGGGTTCCGGTTAGCAGATACGCAGTATTTT. Translated, it gives CSVGFRLADTQYF.

This sequence joins TRBV7-2 and TRBJ2-7; D uncertain. The V and J ends lost 3 bases and 5 bases respectively, with 5 bases between them. Per the germline V gene, CDR1 is SGHTA and CDR2 is FQGNSA. This CDR3 is 11 amino acids long. CDR3 sequence: CASSLEHEQYF. CDR3 nucleotide sequence: TGTGCCAGCAGCTTGGAACACGAGCAGTACTTC.

The chain links TRBV6-6 to TRBJ2-5; 8 nucleotides match TRBD1. The ends lost 5 bases at V and 1 base at J; junction bases unmatched: 9. Germline lookup yields CDR1 MNHNY and CDR2 SVGAGI (reference sequence). The CDR3 is made up of 16 amino acids. CDR3 in DNA: TGTGCCAGCAGTCACCCGACAGGGGTAATCCAAGAGACCCAGTACTTC. Protein sequence: CASSHPTGVIQETQYF.

The rearrangement links TRBV20-1 to TRBJ2-1, with unresolved D. The CDR3 is 12 amino acids. V was shortened by 0 bases and J by 12 bases, with 12 bases between the two germline ends. The germline gives CDR1 DFQATT, CDR2 SNEGSKA (reference sequence). This chain's CDR3 is CSARESAQGQFF. In DNA, the CDR3 is TGCAGTGCTAGAGAGTCTGCACAAGGGCAGTTCTTC.

The CDR3 region is CASSLTYTNTEAFF. As DNA, the CDR3 is TGCGCCAGCAGCTTGACATACACGAACACTGAAGCTTTCTTT. The chain employs TRBV5-1 and TRBJ1-1, with D uncertain. Germline CDR1 and CDR2: SGHRS and YFSETQ. Trimming took off 1 base at V and 1 base at J, with 8 bases between the two ends. The CDR3 is made up of 14 amino acids.

This chain connects TRBV5-4 to TRBJ2-5; D possibly uses TRBD1 or TRBD2 (5 bases each). The V gene lost 4 bases and the J gene lost 5 bases, with 15 bases spanning the gap. Germline V gene sequence: CDR1 SGHNT, CDR2 YYREEE (reference sequence). The CDR3 has 14 amino acids. CDR3 sequence: CASSPGPRVETQYF. The CDR3 DNA reads TGTGCCAGCAGCCCGGGACCCAGGGTGGAGACCCAGTACTTC.

This clonotype was observed once. The V gene is TRBV7-9, the J gene TRBJ2-7, with TRBD1 matching over 7 bases. Germline V gene lookup returns CDR1 SEHNR and CDR2 FQNEAQ (reference sequence). V dropped 5 bases and J dropped 2; count of bases not matched to a gene: 6. This CDR3 region has 14 residues. CDR3 region: CASSQDRSTYEQYF. DNA of the CDR3: TGTGCCAGCAGCCAGGACAGGTCGACCTACGAGCAGTACTTC.

This chain connects TRBV29-1 to TRBJ2-1; 10 bases are a match to TRBD1. The germline V gene encodes CDR1 SQVTM and CDR2 ANQGSEA. V lost 7 bases and J lost 6; bases outside the gene matches: 6. The CDR3 is 13 amino acids. The CDR3 loop is CSGTGTGVNEQFF. The CDR3 DNA reads as TGCAGCGGCACCGGGACAGGGGTCAATGAGCAGTTCTTC.

The J gene is TRBJ2-1, the V gene TRBV3-1; D ambiguous. The germline CDR1 and CDR2 sequences are LGHDT and YNNKEL (reference sequence). The V end was cut by 0 bases, the J end by 9 bases, with 12 bases between. The CDR3 sequence is 14 residues long. In DNA form, the CDR3 reads TGTGCCAGCAGCCAAGATGGCAGGAGAGGTGAGCAGTTCTTC. Protein sequence: CASSQDGRRGEQFF.

V and J are TRBV29-1 and TRBJ1-2; D possibly corresponds to TRBD1 (5 bases). CDR1 is SQVTM, CDR2 ANQGSEA, per germline. This CDR3 spans 12 amino acids. V was cut by 1 base and J by 8 bases, with 11 bases left in between. The CDR3 is CSVEGETEGYTF. DNA for the CDR3: TGCAGCGTTGAAGGAGAGACAGAGGGCTACACCTTC.

The chain is built from TRBV5-1 and TRBJ2-5, with 14 bases matching TRBD2. Germline CDR1 and CDR2: SGHRS and YFSETQ. V dropped 4 bases and J dropped 1; count of bases not matched to a gene: 6. This CDR3 is 17 amino acids long. This CDR3 is CASSLQGLAGVQETQYF. The CDR3 coding sequence is TGCGCCAGCAGCCTACAGGGACTAGCGGGGGTCCAAGAGACCCAGTACTTC.